The entry that follows covers one T cell receptor beta chain sequence. There is no known antigen for this receptor. No much larger clone exists at a distance of one base, and base qualities are not known. The data were obtained in a study of OX40 agonist ivuxolimab in advanced cancers. In the study overall: Ivuxolimab was an agonistic, fully human IgG2 monoclonal antibody directed against OX40 (CD134), a costimulatory receptor. Of the roughly 52 dose-escalation patients, hepatocellular carcinoma was present in around 20, melanoma in approximately 15, renal cell carcinoma in 9 and head and neck cancer in 9. Peripheral TCRbeta sequencing aimed to test whether ivuxolimab altered TCR sequence diversity and caused clonal T-cell expansion. The paper covers the monotherapy dose-escalation part of the phase I ivuxolimab trial, which included N ≈ 50 patients. Prior anti-PD-1, anti-PD-L1 or anti-CTLA-4 therapy was permitted, and 40% to 50% of dose-escalation patients had received checkpoint inhibitors. A male proportion of roughly 85% and a mean age of approximately 62 years, ranging from 23 to 79, were recorded for the dose-escalation cohort. Three dose-escalation patients achieved partial responses, one with hepatocellular carcinoma and two with cutaneous melanoma. Intravenous ivuxolimab was administered to patients every 2 weeks at six dose levels: 0.01, 0.1, 0.3, 1.5, 3 and 10 mg/kg. What the research found in general, with its limitations: At doses of 0.1 to 3.0 mg/kg, clonal expansion of both CD4+ and CD8+ T cells in blood was seen between baseline and week 6. The antigen specificity of the peripheral T cells that underwent clonal expansion was not determined. Low levels of normalized T-cell clonal expansion were also seen in some patients who did not respond. After ivuxolimab, more expanded clones were found on average in CD8+ T cells than in CD4+ T cells. In partial responders in the 0.1-3.0 mg/kg groups, normalized peripheral clonal expansion was found to be among the lowest, especially among CD8+ T cells.

The CDR3 sequence holds 12 residues, the cysteine and phenylalanine included. The retained sequence is limited to the CDR3, 36 bases, with the frame set at the first base. V sheds 6 bases and J sheds 0 bases, leaving 5 bases between their ends. CDR1 is given as MNHNY and CDR2 as SVGAGI, both from the germline V gene (reference sequence). The trial excluded patients who had a history of autoimmune disease or who were on systemic immunosuppression. In every dose cohort, peripheral blood was drawn for TCR sequencing at baseline, cycle 4 day 1, and cycle 7 day 1. The samples were taken from a phase I, first-in-human, multicenter, open-label dose-escalation trial of ivuxolimab. Adults with locally advanced or metastatic melanoma, renal cell, hepatocellular, or head and neck squamous cell carcinoma were enrolled in the trial. CD4+ and CD8+ T cells were sorted separately from peripheral blood before TCR sequencing.

Genomic DNA was extracted from sorted cells for sequencing of the TCRbeta CDR3 region. TCRbeta CDR3 regions were sequenced using the immunoSEQ Assay. This immuneACCESS table, as held by TCRdb, lists in-frame sequences with V and J called but not all clones. Of the missing ones, under half trace to an unresolved V gene in checked studies; the others have no known cause. The sample yields roughly 50,000 clones; around 89% were counted once. The ten biggest clones cover roughly 31% of the sample. The clonotype comes from an adult with an advanced solid tumor such as melanoma, head and neck, liver or kidney cancer. The chain uses TRBV6-6 and TRBJ1-1; no D gene is confidently identified. The starting material was CD4+ or CD8+ T cells sorted from blood, obtained in a trial of the OX40 agonist ivuxolimab. The CDR3 region reads CASSQMNTEAFF. The nucleotide sequence is TGTGCCAGCAGCCAAATGAACACTGAAGCTTTCTTT.